The next 20 T cell receptor beta chains were all read from a single sample in a study of cytomegalovirus exposure and HLA in healthy donors. The PCR was carried out with 60 Vbeta primers and 13 Jbeta primers. Profiled with immunoSEQ multiplex PCR; TCRdb holds only in-frame clones, not every one. The table shows about 60,000 clones, with roughly 77% occurring only once. The material sequenced was PBMCs. The origin of the receptors is a woman aged 25 to 45 in good health and CMV-seronegative.

The sample holds a few counts of this clone. Other DNA sequences in this sample translate to the same CDR3. V is TRBV30 and J is TRBJ2-3, with 7 positions matching TRBD1. The V gene's germline CDR1 is GTSNPN and CDR2 SVGIG (reference sequence). The CDR3 covers 12 residues. V dropped 0 bases and J dropped 6; count of bases not matched to a gene: 0. For the CDR3, the DNA is TGTGCCTGGAGTGTACAGGGGGATACGCAGTATTTT. This codes for CAWSVQGDTQYF.

The chain links TRBV29-1 to TRBJ1-1, with D perhaps matching TRBD1 (6 bases). The CDR3 runs to 16 residues. V was clipped by 5 bases and J by 2 bases, with 21 bases between them. Germline assignment: CDR1 SQVTM and CDR2 ANQGSEA. The CDR3 sequence: CSVMKQGSRVNTEAFF. For the CDR3, the DNA is TGCAGCGTTATGAAACAGGGATCGAGAGTTAACACTGAAGCTTTCTTT. Filled out from reference TRBV29-1 and TRBJ1-1, the complete variable domain reads SAVISQKPSRDICQRGTSLTIQCQVDSQVTMMFWYRQQPGQSLTLIATANQGSEATYESGFVIDKFPISRPNLTFSTLTVSNMSPEDSSIYLCSVMKQGSRVNTEAFFGQGTRLTVV.

This rearrangement joins TRBV25-1 to TRBJ1-2; TRBD1 matches 7 bases. The CDR3 has 13 amino acids. The germline gives CDR1 MGHDK, CDR2 SYGVNS. The V gene end was trimmed by 1 base and the J gene end by 4 bases; junction bases not matched to a gene: 0. CDR3 sequence (DNA): TGTGCCAGCAGTGAATGGGACAGCTATGGCTACACCTTC. It specifies CASSEWDSYGYTF.

The J gene is TRBJ2-5, the V gene TRBV29-1; possible D gene TRBD1, 5 bases. Germline V gene data show CDR1 as SQVTM and CDR2 as ANQGSEA. V lost 4 bases to trimming and J lost 4 bases, with 13 bases between them. The CDR3 is made up of 13 amino acids. The CDR3 loop reads CSVVVGARETQYF. CDR3 bases: TGCAGCGTTGTAGTAGGGGCGAGAGAGACCCAGTACTTC.

The chain uses TRBV6-4 and TRBJ1-2; perhaps TRBD1 as D (5 bases). V gave up 3 bases and J gave up 8 bases, with 13 bases separating them. The CDR3 totals 13 residues. Germline V lookup: CDR1 MRHNA, CDR2 SNTAGT. The CDR3 is CASSEQENSGYTF. CDR3 sequence (DNA): TGTGCCAGCAGTGAACAGGAGAATTCGGGCTACACCTTC.

V usage is TRBV6-5 and J usage is TRBJ1-2; TRBD1 agrees at 7 bases. This CDR3 region has 14 residues. CDR1 is MNHEY, CDR2 SVGAGI, per germline. The ends lost 4 bases at V and 12 bases at J; junction bases unmatched: 14. CDR3 in DNA: TGTGCCAGCAGTTTGCTGAGCGACAGGGTACAAAACACCTTC. Protein: CASSLLSDRVQNTF.

This clone came up once. The CDR3, as DNA: TGTGCCAGCAGTAAGGCGGGGGGGACAGATACGCAGTATTTT. As protein: CASSKAGGTDTQYF. The J gene is TRBJ2-3, the V gene TRBV9, with 9 nucleotides matching TRBD2. CDR1 SGDLS and CDR2 YYNGEE come from the germline V gene. Trimming took 5 bases from V and 3 from J; bases not matched to a gene: 4. The CDR3 covers 14 residues.

The chain links TRBV5-6 to TRBJ1-2; the D gene is possibly TRBD1 (6 bases). Germline CDR1 reads SGHDT; CDR2 reads YYEEEE. CDR3 length: 14 amino acids. V was shortened by 0 bases and J by 4 bases, with 10 bases between the two germline ends. In DNA form, the CDR3 reads TGTGCCAGCAGCTTGGAGGTAGGGGGCTATGGCTACACCTTC. Protein sequence: CASSLEVGGYGYTF. Drawing the rest from reference TRBV5-6 and TRBJ1-2, the complete variable domain is DAGVTQSPTHLIKTRGQQVTLRCSPKSGHDTVSWYQQALGQGPQFIFQYYEEEERQRGNFPDRFSGHQFPNYSSELNVNALLLGDSALYLCASSLEVGGYGYTFGSGTRLTVV.

About this clone itself: The sample has other DNA sequences that encode this CDR3 too. This chain connects TRBV30 to TRBJ1-1; possible D gene TRBD1, 6 bases. This CDR3 has 13 amino acids. V was pared by 0 bases and J by 2 bases, with 7 bases between. Germline CDR1 is GTSNPN and CDR2 is SVGIG (reference sequence). This chain's CDR3 is CAWSVQGNTEAFF. CDR3 DNA sequence: TGTGCCTGGAGTGTACAGGGAAACACTGAAGCTTTCTTT.

The chain employs TRBV6-1 and TRBJ2-7; TRBD2 aligns across 10 bases. The CDR3 spans 18 residues. From germline, CDR1 is MNHNS and CDR2 SASEGT. V shed 4 bases and J 4 bases; nucleotides not matched to a gene: 16. The DNA of the CDR3 is TGTGCCAGCAGTGCCCCGGGGCTAGGACTAGCGGCGCGGTACGAGCAGTACTTC. It yields the protein CASSAPGLGLAARYEQYF.

This CDR3 is CASSLDASGSYEQYF. The CDR3 DNA is TGTGCCAGCAGCTTAGATGCTAGCGGGAGTTACGAGCAGTACTTC. The V and J genes are TRBV7-2 and TRBJ2-7, with 10 bases that match TRBD2. This CDR3 is 15 amino acids long. Per the germline V gene, CDR1 is SGHTA and CDR2 is FQGNSA. With V trimmed by 1 base and J by 4 bases, 4 bases remained unmatched. The complete variable domain, with remaining parts taken from reference TRBV7-2 and TRBJ2-7, reads GAGVSQSPSNKVTEKGKDVELRCDPISGHTALYWYRQSLGQGLEFLIYFQGNSAPDKSGLPSDRFSAERTGGSVSTLTIQRTQQEDSAVYLCASSLDASGSYEQYFGPGTRLTVT.

The V gene is TRBV6-5, the J gene TRBJ2-1, with TRBD2 as a possible D gene (5 bases). Germline values: CDR1 MNHEY, CDR2 SVGAGI. There are 14 residues in the CDR3. Trimming took 8 bases from V and 2 from J, leaving 13 bases between them. CDR3 sequence reads: CASRSRVTYNEQFF. The CDR3 DNA reads TGTGCCAGCCGATCGAGGGTCACCTACAATGAGCAGTTCTTC.

The chain joins TRBV5-6 to TRBJ1-2; D is unclear. Deletions cut 3 bases from V and 4 bases from J, with 7 bases between. The CDR3 has 12 amino acids. Germline CDR1 reads SGHDT; CDR2 reads YYEEEE. Here the CDR3 reads CASSYGSYGYTF. The CDR3 DNA reads as TGTGCCAGCAGCTACGGGTCCTATGGCTACACCTTC.

J is TRBJ1-4 and V is TRBV30; D gene unclear. Trimming left V 4 bases short and J 0 bases short, with 9 bases between. The CDR3 has 14 amino acids. Germline-derived CDR1 and CDR2 are GTSNPN and SVGIG (reference sequence). The CDR3, as DNA: TGTGCCTGGAATCTGGGCGCAACTAATGAAAAACTGTTTTTT. Protein sequence: CAWNLGATNEKLFF.

The V gene is TRBV5-6, the J gene TRBJ1-2, with unresolved D. The germline V and J ends were trimmed by 0 bases and 0 bases, with 9 bases remaining between them. Germline loops: CDR1 SGHDT, CDR2 YYEEEE. There are 15 residues in the CDR3. This CDR3 reads CASSLGTGANYGYTF. In DNA, the CDR3 is TGTGCCAGCAGCTTGGGTACCGGAGCTAACTATGGCTACACCTTC.

This sequence joins TRBV18 and TRBJ1-2; D gene uncertain. The CDR3 extends over 15 amino acids. Deletions cut 6 bases from V and 2 bases from J, with 16 bases between. Per the germline V gene, CDR1 is KGHSH and CDR2 is LQKENI. The CDR3 nucleotides read TGTGCCAGCTCTCCTACCTCAGGTGTCAACTATGGCTACACCTTC. Protein: CASSPTSGVNYGYTF.

The V and J genes are TRBV6-1 and TRBJ1-2, with D possibly being TRBD1 (5 bases). Trimming stripped 6 bases from V and 4 bases from J, with 12 bases between. The germline gives CDR1 MNHNS, CDR2 SASEGT. CDR3 length: 13 amino acids. This CDR3 reads CASSDTGRYGYTF. CDR3 DNA: TGTGCCAGCAGCGACACAGGTCGCTATGGCTACACCTTC.

This chain links TRBV6-5 with TRBJ1-2; 7 bases agree with TRBD1. The CDR3 is 15 amino acids. The ends lost 6 bases at V and 4 bases at J; junction bases unmatched: 11. Germline V gives CDR1 MNHEY, CDR2 SVGAGI. CDR3 sequence: CASRDGTARIYGYTF. The CDR3 region has the DNA TGTGCCAGCAGGGACGGGACAGCGCGCATCTATGGCTACACCTTC.

This clone is a singleton in its sample. The rearrangement joins TRBV7-9 to TRBJ1-1; D is undetermined. From germline, CDR1 is SEHNR and CDR2 FQNEAQ (reference sequence). This CDR3 spans 18 amino acids. The ends were cut back, 6 bases at V and 0 bases at J, with 23 bases in the middle. The CDR3 DNA sequence: TGTGCCAGCAGAATTCCGAACCCGGGAGGAAACTTGAACACTGAAGCTTTCTTT. Amino acids: CASRIPNPGGNLNTEAFF.

In its sample, this clone was seen a few times. The chain carries TRBV9 and TRBJ1-2, with 9 bases that match TRBD1. The CDR3 runs to 15 residues. Germline V CDR1 and CDR2: SGDLS, YYNGEE. The junction had 3 bases not matched to a gene; V was cut back by 0 bases and J by 3 bases. DNA for the CDR3: TGTGCCAGCAGCGTAGACAGGGGGCCCTACTATGGCTACACCTTC. This encodes CASSVDRGPYYGYTF. The variable domain in full, completed from reference TRBV9 and TRBJ1-2, reads DSGVTQTPKHLITATGQRVTLRCSPRSGDLSVYWYQQSLDQGLQFLIQYYNGEERAKGNILERFSAQQFPDLHSELNLSSLELGDSALYFCASSVDRGPYYGYTFGSGTRLTVV.